Below, 21 T cell receptor beta chains from the same sample are listed, as sequenced in a study of blood T cells in healthy people across ages. PCR was performed a second time for about 7 to 11 cycles using a sample-barcoded 5' primer and a J-beta primer mix. TCRdb passed the 5' RACE reads through MiXCR, listing each CDR3 protein once. The data hold 1.2 million to 1.5 million distinct CDR3 sequences, with approximately 42% observed a single time. The sample taken for sequencing was blood. The receptors were gathered from a young woman in good health.

V gene TRBV12-3 or TRBV12-4 combines with J gene TRBJ1-2; no clear D. CDR3 length: 13 amino acids. The ends were cut back, 5 bases at V and 1 base at J, with 8 bases in the middle. The CDR3 DNA follows: TGTGCCAGCAGTCGTTTTGGTAACTATGGCTACACCTTC. It translates to CASSRFGNYGYTF.

The J gene is TRBJ1-5, the V gene TRBV7-8; no clear D. Germline assignment: CDR1 SGHVS and CDR2 FQNEAQ. The ends were cut back, 5 bases at V and 0 bases at J, with 29 bases in the middle. The CDR3 is made up of 21 amino acids. CDR3 region: CASSQSRTERLEPYSNQPQHF. The DNA of the CDR3 is TGTGCCAGCAGCCAAAGTAGGACGGAGAGGCTTGAACCGTATAGCAATCAGCCCCAGCATTTT.

A few counts support this clonotype. The V call is TRBV2, the J call TRBJ2-7, with a weak D call TRBD1 (5 bases). Per the germline V gene, CDR1 is SNHLY and CDR2 is FYNNEI. The CDR3 has 16 amino acids. The V end lost 2 bases, the J end lost 7 bases, and 21 bases lay between the germline ends. In DNA form, the CDR3 reads TGTGCCAGCAGTGAAACCCACGACTGGACCCCAGGGGAGCAGTACTTC. Residues: CASSETHDWTPGEQYF.

This clonotype was counted only a few times. CDR3 region: CASSPATGARSNYGYTF. DNA for the CDR3: TGCGCCAGCAGCCCTGCGACGGGGGCCCGCTCTAACTATGGCTACACCTTC. V gene TRBV4-1 combines with J gene TRBJ1-2; TRBD1 might be the D (6 bases). CDR1 MGHRA and CDR2 YSYEKL come from the germline V gene. Trimming pared 4 bases from V and 0 bases from J, leaving 18 bases between. The length of the CDR3 is 17 residues.

This clonotype was counted many times. This chain links TRBV28 with TRBJ1-4, with D possibly being TRBD1 (6 bases). The germline CDR1 and CDR2 sequences are MDHEN and SYDVKM. The CDR3 is 17 amino acids. V lost 4 bases and J 7 bases, leaving 22 bases between the germline ends. The CDR3 sequence is CASSSSTLTGKGEKLFF. The CDR3 nucleotides read TGTGCCAGCAGTTCATCTACCCTCACAGGGAAGGGTGAAAAACTGTTTTTT.

The sample holds a few counts of this clonotype. This chain links TRBV4-1 with TRBJ2-1; D not certain. The CDR3 is 12 amino acids. The V and J ends lost 0 bases and 10 bases respectively, with 7 bases between them. Germline lookup yields CDR1 MGHRA and CDR2 YSYEKL. The CDR3 region has the DNA TGCGCCAGCAGCCAAGATGTCCGGGAGCAGTTCTTC. Protein sequence: CASSQDVREQFF.

The CDR3 sequence is CSARGYLVGVAHEQYF. DNA of the CDR3: TGCAGTGCTAGGGGATATCTAGTGGGAGTAGCCCATGAGCAGTACTTC. The chain uses TRBV20-1 and TRBJ2-5; a possible D gene is TRBD2 (5 bases). V lost 3 bases and J lost 11, with 28 bases in between. CDR1 and CDR2 from the germline V gene are DFQATT and SNEGSKA (reference sequence). CDR3 length equals 16 residues.

This sequence joins TRBV6-5 and TRBJ2-7, with TRBD1 as a possible D gene (5 bases). CDR1 and CDR2 (germline): MNHEY, SVGAGI. This CDR3 region has 11 residues. V was pared by 10 bases and J by 3 bases, with 10 bases between. The CDR3 protein is CATTQGYEQYF. CDR3 nucleotide sequence: TGTGCCACGACCCAGGGCTACGAGCAGTACTTC.

The chain is built from TRBV6-1 and TRBJ1-2, with D possibly being TRBD1 (5 bases). CDR1 is MNHNS and CDR2 is SASEGT in the germline V gene. Trimming pared 0 bases from V and 0 bases from J, leaving 11 bases between. The CDR3 has 16 amino acids. In DNA, the CDR3 is TGTGCCAGCAGTGAAGCATCCCTGACAGCTAACTATGGCTACACCTTC. It encodes CASSEASLTANYGYTF.

The gene calls are TRBV12-3 or TRBV12-4 and TRBJ1-5; the D is unclear. This CDR3 comprises 13 residues. V was shortened by 0 bases and J by 6 bases, with 6 bases between the two germline ends. The CDR3 protein is CASSLAVTQPQHF. The CDR3 region has the DNA TGTGCCAGCAGTTTAGCTGTTACTCAGCCCCAGCATTTT.

J is TRBJ2-5 and V is TRBV30; D tentatively reads TRBD1 or TRBD2 (5 bases each). V was shortened by 2 bases and J by 2 bases, with 12 bases between the two germline ends. The CDR3 totals 14 residues. Germline V gene sequence: CDR1 GTSNPN, CDR2 SVGIG (reference sequence). CDR3 coding DNA: TGTGCCTGGAGTCGGGACGGTACGCAAGAGACCCAGTACTTC. This gives the protein CAWSRDGTQETQYF.

The gene calls are TRBV10-2 and TRBJ2-1, with TRBD2 as a possible D gene (5 bases). Germline-derived CDR1 and CDR2 are WSHSY and SAAADI. V was clipped by 2 bases and J by 2 bases, with 10 bases between them. The CDR3 runs to 15 residues. The CDR3, as DNA: TGCGCCAGCAGTGAGCGGGGAACCACCTACAATGAGCAGTTCTTC. It codes for CASSERGTTYNEQFF.

This clonotype was detected only a few times. V is TRBV27 and J is TRBJ2-1; TRBD1 might be the D (6 bases). Germline values: CDR1 MNHEY, CDR2 SMNVEV (reference sequence). Trimming removed 1 base at V and 5 bases at J, with 12 bases between. The CDR3 totals 15 residues. CDR3 residues: CASSLLQGRNNEQFF. The CDR3 DNA is TGTGCCAGCAGTTTATTACAGGGTAGGAACAATGAGCAGTTCTTC.

This clonotype came up a few times. The chain joins TRBV12-5 to TRBJ2-1, with TRBD2 matching 11 bases. V was pared by 5 bases and J by 7 bases, with 10 bases of the junction left unmatched. The length of the CDR3 is 16 residues. Germline V gene lookup returns CDR1 LGHNT and CDR2 FRNRAP. The chain's CDR3 is CASGPRLAGSENEQFF. The CDR3 DNA reads TGTGCTAGTGGTCCCAGACTAGCGGGAAGCGAGAATGAGCAGTTCTTC.

The chain employs TRBV25-1 and TRBJ2-1; TRBD1 matches 9 bases. V dropped 4 bases and J dropped 9; count of bases not matched to a gene: 10. The CDR3 loop spans 15 amino acids. Germline V gene lookup returns CDR1 MGHDK and CDR2 SYGVNS. The CDR3 is CASSVLGTGLSEQFF. The CDR3 bases are TGTGCCAGCAGTGTCCTGGGGACAGGGTTGTCTGAGCAGTTCTTC.

Notes on this clonotype: As the CDR3 is not closed by the conserved phenylalanine or tryptophan, this likely results from a read error. No DNA is shown, since the ends of the CDR3 on it are uncertain; the CDR3 is the one TCRdb lists. The V call is TRBV12-3 or TRBV12-4, the J call TRBJ2-5. The CDR3 sequence runs 16 residues, both termini included. The CDR3 sequence is CASSSRGESGGYTFGS.

This clonotype was seen a few times. The chain recombines TRBV4-1 with TRBJ2-7; D is unresolved. This CDR3 spans 16 amino acids. CDR1 MGHRA and CDR2 YSYEKL come from the germline V gene. The V and J ends lost 0 bases and 0 bases respectively, with 12 bases between them. The CDR3, as DNA: TGCGCCAGCAGCCAAGATGTGAGCCGCACCTCCTACGAGCAGTACTTC. Its protein product is CASSQDVSRTSYEQYF.

The J gene is TRBJ1-1, the V gene TRBV7-3; maybe TRBD1 (6 bases). Trimming removed 5 bases at V and 3 bases at J, with 16 bases between. This CDR3 has 15 residues. Germline V CDR1 and CDR2: SGHTA, FQGTGA. DNA for the CDR3: TGTGCCAGCAGCCCAAACAGGGAATGGGACACTGAAGCTTTCTTT. Translation gives CASSPNREWDTEAFF. The whole variable domain, filled in from reference TRBV7-3 and TRBJ1-1, reads GAGVSQTPSNKVTEKGKYVELRCDPISGHTALYWYRQSLGQGPEFLIYFQGTGAADDSGLPNDRFFAVRPEGSVSTLKIQRTERGDSAVYLCASSPNREWDTEAFFGQGTRLTVV.

This clonotype was seen a handful of times. CDR3 in DNA: TGTGCCAGCAGGAAGGACAGGGTCCAAGAGACCCAGTACTTC. Residues: CASRKDRVQETQYF. The V gene is TRBV12-3 or TRBV12-4, the J gene TRBJ2-5; 8 nucleotides match TRBD1. V trimming: 6 bases; J trimming: 1 base; junction bases outside the gene matches: 4. This CDR3 is built from 14 residues.

The chain has TRBV10-3 and TRBJ2-3, with 12 bases lining up with TRBD2. The CDR3 extends over 17 amino acids. The J segment lost 2 bases and the V segment lost 2 bases, leaving 5 bases of the junction unmatched. Germline V lookup: CDR1 ENHRY, CDR2 SYGVKD. CDR3 region: CAISEVPSGGATDTQYF. As DNA, the CDR3 is TGTGCCATCAGTGAGGTTCCTAGCGGGGGGGCCACAGATACGCAGTATTTT.

This rearrangement joins TRBV12-3 or TRBV12-4 to TRBJ1-2, with a possible D match to TRBD1 (5 bases). V lost 9 bases, J lost 2 bases, and 16 bases lay in between. CDR3 length: 14 amino acids. Written as DNA, the CDR3 is TGTGCCAGTGCCGCGGGGGGTCTGAACTATGGCTACACCTTC. Encoded protein: CASAAGGLNYGYTF.